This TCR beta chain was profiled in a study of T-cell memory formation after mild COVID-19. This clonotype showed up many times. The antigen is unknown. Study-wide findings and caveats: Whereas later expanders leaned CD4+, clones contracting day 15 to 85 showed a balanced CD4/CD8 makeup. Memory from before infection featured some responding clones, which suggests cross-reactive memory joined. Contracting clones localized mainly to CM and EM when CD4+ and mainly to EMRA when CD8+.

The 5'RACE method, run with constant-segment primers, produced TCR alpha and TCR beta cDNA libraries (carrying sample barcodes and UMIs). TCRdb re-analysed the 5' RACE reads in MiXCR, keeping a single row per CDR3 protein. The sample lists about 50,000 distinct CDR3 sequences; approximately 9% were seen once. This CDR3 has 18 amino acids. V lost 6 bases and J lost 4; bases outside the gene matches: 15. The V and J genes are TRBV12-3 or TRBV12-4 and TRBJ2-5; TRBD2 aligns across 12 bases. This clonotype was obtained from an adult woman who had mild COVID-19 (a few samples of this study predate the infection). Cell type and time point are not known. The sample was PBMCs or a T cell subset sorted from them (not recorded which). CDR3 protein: CASSRPVLAGGRGETQYF. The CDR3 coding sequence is TGTGCCAGCAGCCGGCCCGTTCTAGCGGGAGGGCGGGGAGAGACCCAGTACTTC.